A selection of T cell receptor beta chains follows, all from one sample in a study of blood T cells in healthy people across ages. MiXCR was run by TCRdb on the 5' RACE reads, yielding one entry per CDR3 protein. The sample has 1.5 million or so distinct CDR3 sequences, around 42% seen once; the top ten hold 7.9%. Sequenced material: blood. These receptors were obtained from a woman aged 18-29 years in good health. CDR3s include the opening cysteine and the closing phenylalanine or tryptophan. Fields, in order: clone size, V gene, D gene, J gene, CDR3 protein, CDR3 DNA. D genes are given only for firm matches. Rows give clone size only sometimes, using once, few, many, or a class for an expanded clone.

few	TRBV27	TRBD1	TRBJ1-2	CASSPSTGTGAYGYTF	TGTGCCAGCAGTCCGAGCACCGGGACAGGGGCCTATGGCTACACCTTC
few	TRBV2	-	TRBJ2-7	CASTWEAYEQYF	TGTGCCAGCACTTGGGAGGCGTACGAGCAGTACTTC
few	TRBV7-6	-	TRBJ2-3	CASSFDFFEDTQYF	TGTGCCAGCAGCTTTGACTTTTTTGAAGATACGCAGTATTTT
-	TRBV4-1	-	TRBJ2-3	CASSAYEHGTDTQYF	TGCGCCAGCAGCGCCTACGAGCACGGCACAGATACGCAGTATTTT
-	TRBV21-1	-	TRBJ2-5	CASSKSVPGLEETQYF	TGTGCCAGCAGCAAAAGCGTCCCGGGGCTGGAAGAGACCCAGTACTTC
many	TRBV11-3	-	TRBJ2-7	CASSPVGSYEQYF	TGTGCCAGCAGCCCCGTCGGCTCCTACGAGCAGTACTTC
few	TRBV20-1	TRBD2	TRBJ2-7	CSAPRAGGQYNEQYF	TGCAGTGCCCCGAGAGCGGGGGGGCAATACAATGAGCAGTACTTC
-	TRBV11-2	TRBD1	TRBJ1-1	CASSIDSGGFEAFF	TGTGCCAGCAGCATAGACTCAGGGGGATTTGAAGCTTTCTTT
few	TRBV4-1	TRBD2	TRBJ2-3	CASSQGRTSGGADTQYF	TGCGCCAGCAGCCAAGGCCGGACTAGCGGGGGGGCAGATACGCAGTATTTT
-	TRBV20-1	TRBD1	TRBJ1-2	CSAVLGQGYGYTF	TGCAGTGCTGTCCTGGGACAGGGGTATGGCTACACCTTC
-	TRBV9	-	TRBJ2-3	CASSAVHRPPDTQYF	TGTGCCAGCAGCGCAGTGCACAGGCCCCCCGATACGCAGTATTTT
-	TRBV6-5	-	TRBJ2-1	CASAVRDASYSEQFF	TGTGCCAGCGCCGTACGGGACGCTTCCTACAGTGAGCAGTTCTTC
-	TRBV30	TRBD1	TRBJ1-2	CAWARTGDGYTF	TGTGCCTGGGCCCGGACAGGGGATGGCTACACCTTC
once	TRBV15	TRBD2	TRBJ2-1	CVTSRVGGRRSNEQFF	TGTGTCACCAGCAGAGTGGGCGGGAGGAGGAGCAATGAGCAGTTCTTC
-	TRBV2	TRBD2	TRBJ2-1	CASLRASGGARYNEQFF	TGTGCCAGCCTCCGGGCTAGCGGGGGGGCACGGTACAATGAGCAGTTCTTC
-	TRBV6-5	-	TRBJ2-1	CASSYLRQHRLNEQFF	TGTGCCAGCAGTTACCTAAGACAACACCGACTCAATGAGCAGTTCTTC
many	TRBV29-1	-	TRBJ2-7	CSVEEIGQPYEQYF	TGCAGCGTTGAAGAAATTGGACAGCCCTACGAGCAGTACTTC
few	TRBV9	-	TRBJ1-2	CATRREQNYYGYTF	TGTGCCACGCGACGAGAACAGAACTACTATGGCTACACCTTC
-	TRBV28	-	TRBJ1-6	CASSLSRTVPLHF	TGTGCCAGCAGTTTATCCCGGACTGTGCCCCTCCACTTT
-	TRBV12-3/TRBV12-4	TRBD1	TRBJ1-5	CASSLEGAIFDSNQPQHF	TGTGCCAGCAGTTTAGAGGGGGCCATCTTCGATAGCAATCAGCCCCAGCATTTT
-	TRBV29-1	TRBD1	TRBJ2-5	CSAWTGSLIDEQYF	TGCAGCGCCTGGACAGGGAGTTTAATCGATGAGCAGTACTTC
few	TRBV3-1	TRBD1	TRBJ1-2	CASSQPGTGERGYTF	TGTGCCAGCAGCCAACCCGGGACAGGGGAGCGTGGCTACACCTTC
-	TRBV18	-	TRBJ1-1	CASSPPTGQNTEAFF	TGTGCCAGCTCACCTCCCACGGGCCAGAACACTGAAGCTTTCTTT
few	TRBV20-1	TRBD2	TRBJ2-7	CSAHSGGSSYEQYF	TGCAGTGCTCATAGCGGGGGTAGCTCCTACGAGCAGTACTTC
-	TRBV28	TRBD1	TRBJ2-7	CASSLFSGGSTYEQYF	TGTGCCAGCAGTTTATTTTCAGGGGGCTCCACCTACGAGCAGTACTTC
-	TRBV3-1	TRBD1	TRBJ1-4	CASSQPGQINEKLFF	TGTGCCAGCAGCCAACCGGGACAGATAAATGAAAAACTGTTTTTT
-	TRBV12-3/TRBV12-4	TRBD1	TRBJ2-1	CASSLRTGGYNEQFF	TGTGCCAGCAGTTTGAGGACAGGGGGCTACAATGAGCAGTTCTTC
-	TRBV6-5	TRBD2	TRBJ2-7	CASSSSPPTSGAYEQYF	TGTGCCAGCAGTTCATCCCCCCCCACTAGCGGTGCCTACGAGCAGTACTTC
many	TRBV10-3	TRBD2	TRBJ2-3	CALGVAGGITDTQYF	TGTGCCTTAGGGGTCGCGGGAGGAATCACAGATACGCAGTATTTT
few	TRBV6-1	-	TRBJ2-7	CASSAQPPYEQYF	TGTGCCAGCAGTGCCCAGCCCCCCTACGAGCAGTACTTC
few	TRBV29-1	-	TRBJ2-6	CSVGFYVLTF	TGCAGCGTTGGTTTCTACGTCCTGACTTTC
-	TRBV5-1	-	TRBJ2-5	CASSSVGTIQETQYF	TGCGCCAGCAGCTCGGTCGGGACAATCCAAGAGACCCAGTACTTC
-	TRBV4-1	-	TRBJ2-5	CASSLSRASRETQYF	TGCGCCAGCAGCCTCAGCCGGGCCTCGCGAGAGACCCAGTACTTC
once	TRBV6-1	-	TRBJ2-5	CASSELGAQETQYF	TGTGCCAGCAGTGAATTGGGAGCCCAAGAGACCCAGTACTTC
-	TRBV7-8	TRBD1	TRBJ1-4	CASQVTGEKLFF	TGTGCCAGCCAAGTGACAGGGGAAAAACTGTTTTTT
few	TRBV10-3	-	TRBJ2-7	CATVERGGAYEQYF	TGTGCCACCGTGGAAAGAGGGGGGGCCTACGAGCAGTACTTC
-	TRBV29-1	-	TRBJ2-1	CSVEKGEGYNEQFF	TGCAGCGTTGAAAAGGGGGAGGGCTACAATGAGCAGTTCTTC
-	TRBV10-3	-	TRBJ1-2	CAISESGRTENYGYTF	TGTGCCATCAGTGAGTCGGGTCGGACGGAGAACTATGGCTACACCTTC
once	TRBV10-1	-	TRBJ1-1	CASSESGANTEAFF	TGCGCCAGCAGTGAGAGTGGGGCGAACACTGAAGCTTTCTTT
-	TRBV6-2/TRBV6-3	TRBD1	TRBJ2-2	CASSLPGTGNTGELFF	TGTGCCAGCAGCCTACCAGGGACAGGGAACACCGGGGAGCTGTTTTTT
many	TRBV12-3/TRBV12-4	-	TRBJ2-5	CASSLQATIQETQYF	TGTGCCAGCAGTTTACAGGCTACCATCCAAGAGACCCAGTACTTC
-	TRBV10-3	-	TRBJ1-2	CASEGSAGENYGYTF	TGTGCCAGCGAGGGTTCGGCAGGGGAAAACTATGGCTACACCTTC